The next 15 T cell receptor beta chains were all read from a single sample in a study of OX40 agonist ivuxolimab in advanced cancers. Measured with immunoSEQ multiplex PCR; TCRdb has only the in-frame clones, and not every one. The data contain roughly 56,000 clones, more than 70% of them singletons. Sequences were derived from CD4+ or CD8+ T cells sorted from blood, sampled in a trial of the OX40 agonist ivuxolimab. The receptors stem from an adult with an advanced solid tumor such as melanoma, head and neck, liver or kidney cancer.

The chain couples TRBV28 to TRBJ2-4; D unclear. V was pared by 9 bases and J by 3 bases, with 12 bases between. The CDR3 runs 13 residues. Germline assignment: CDR1 MDHEN and CDR2 SYDVKM. CDR3 coding DNA: TGTGCCAGTTCGGACGTACTCAAAAACATTCAGTACTTC. The encoded protein is CASSDVLKNIQYF.

V gene TRBV7-3 combines with J gene TRBJ1-2; TRBD1 aligns across 9 bases. Trimming took 0 bases from V and 4 from J; bases not matched to a gene: 6. The CDR3 consists of 16 residues. Germline loops: CDR1 SGHTA, CDR2 FQGTGA. CDR3 loop: CASSLTGTGSSYGYTF. The CDR3, as DNA: TGTGCCAGCAGCTTAACCGGGACAGGGTCTTCCTATGGCTACACCTTC.

This sequence joins TRBV4-3 and TRBJ1-6; 7 positions match TRBD1. The CDR3 runs to 15 residues. Trimming took 7 bases from V and 7 from J; bases not matched to a gene: 10. CDR1 LGHNA and CDR2 YSLEER come from the germline V gene. CDR3 sequence reads: CASTTVLGQNSPLHF. Written as DNA, the CDR3 is TGCGCCAGCACCACCGTCCTGGGACAGAATTCACCCCTCCACTTT.

This clone was seen more than once but under ten times. The chain has TRBV30 and TRBJ1-5; no reliable D call. Trimming removed 3 bases from V and 4 bases from J, with 10 bases in between. This CDR3 contains 13 residues. Germline V lookup: CDR1 GTSNPN, CDR2 SVGIG (reference sequence). CDR3 bases: TGTGCCTGGAGGCTAGGCTATAATCAGCCCCAGCATTTT. It encodes CAWRLGYNQPQHF. Looking up the rest from reference TRBV30 and TRBJ1-5 gives the full variable domain: SQTIHQWPATLVQPVGSPLSLECTVEGTSNPNLYWYRQAAGRGLQLLFYSVGIGQISSEVPQNLSASRPQDRQFILSSKKLLLSDSGFYLCAWRLGYNQPQHFGDGTRLSIL.

This clone is judged medium-sized (0.01 to 0.1%). CDR3: CASSSDPGLAGGPAGYF. CDR3 in DNA: TGTGCCAGCAGCTCCGACCCGGGACTAGCGGGGGGGCCCGCGGGGTATTTT. The chain uses TRBV5-4 and TRBJ2-3; 16 bases fit TRBD2. V trimming: 3 bases; J trimming: 14 bases; junction bases outside the gene matches: 15. There are 17 residues in the CDR3. Per germline, CDR1 SGHNT and CDR2 YYREEE (reference sequence).

The V and J genes are TRBV10-3 and TRBJ2-5; TRBD2 agrees at 8 bases. Germline loops: CDR1 ENHRY, CDR2 SYGVKD. The CDR3 consists of 13 residues. J was trimmed by 5 bases and V by 6 bases; bases with no gene match: 5. The CDR3 loop reads CAISGLAGETQYF. The CDR3 DNA reads TGTGCCATCAGCGGACTAGCCGGGGAGACCCAGTACTTC.

This chain connects TRBV30 to TRBJ1-2; D uncertain. Germline CDR1 is GTSNPN and CDR2 is SVGIG (reference sequence). The CDR3 runs 14 residues. With 7 bases removed from V and 5 bases from J, the gap between germline ends came to 20 bases. The CDR3 DNA is TGTGCCTCCACCCGCTCCCCCTCTGGGTATGGCTACACCTTC. Translation: CASTRSPSGYGYTF.

The chain recombines TRBV11-2 with TRBJ2-3; D might be TRBD1 (5 bases). Germline lookup yields CDR1 SGHAT and CDR2 FQNNGV. The CDR3 is 17 residues long. Trimming left V 5 bases short and J 1 base short, with 19 bases between. CDR3 region: CASSSPWGRLGTDTQYF. Here the CDR3 DNA reads TGTGCCAGCAGCAGCCCCTGGGGCAGATTGGGCACAGATACGCAGTATTTT. The full variable domain, in which reference TRBV11-2 and TRBJ2-3 provide the parts outside the CDR3, is EAGVAQSPRYKIIEKRQSVAFWCNPISGHATLYWYQQILGQGPKLLIQFQNNGVVDDSQLPKDRFSAERLKGVDSTLKIQPAKLEDSAVYLCASSSPWGRLGTDTQYFGPGTRLTVL.

The chain uses TRBV9 and TRBJ1-6; TRBD1 might be the D (5 bases). The ends were cut back, 4 bases at V and 7 bases at J, with 12 bases in the middle. This CDR3 region has 14 residues. From germline, CDR1 is SGDLS and CDR2 YYNGEE. CDR3 in DNA: TGTGCCAGCAGCCTGGGGACCCTCAATTCACCCCTCCACTTT. The encoded protein is CASSLGTLNSPLHF.

This rearrangement joins TRBV2 to TRBJ1-2, with D perhaps matching TRBD1 (6 bases). Germline CDR1 and CDR2: SNHLY and FYNNEI. CDR3 size: 12 residues. V was trimmed by 6 bases and J by 6 bases, leaving 11 bases between them. CDR3 coding DNA: TGTGCCAGCAGCGGGGGGCTCGATGGCTACACCTTC. This translates into CASSGGLDGYTF.

The chain links TRBV19 to TRBJ1-1; D call uncertain. The V gene's germline CDR1 is LNHDA and CDR2 SQIVND (reference sequence). With 3 bases removed from V and 10 bases from J, the gap between germline ends came to 12 bases. The CDR3 spans 12 residues. This chain's CDR3 is CASSISWLPAFF. The DNA for the CDR3 is TGTGCCAGTAGTATTTCTTGGCTCCCAGCTTTCTTT.

The V call is TRBV19, the J call TRBJ1-6, with no clear D. This CDR3 region has 12 residues. Trimming left V 5 bases short and J 11 bases short, with 10 bases between. In germline, CDR1 is LNHDA, CDR2 SQIVND (reference sequence). CDR3 nucleotide sequence: TGTGCCAGTAGTTCCAGCGGGACACCCCTCCACTTT. This gives the protein CASSSSGTPLHF.

The chain uses TRBV7-2 and TRBJ2-1, with D unresolved. CDR1 and CDR2 from the germline V gene are SGHTA and FQGNSA. Trimming removed 1 base at V and 6 bases at J, with 13 bases between. This CDR3 has 15 residues. As DNA, the CDR3 is TGTGCCAGCAGCTTAGGCGCCTCGGAAGGCAATGAGCAGTTCTTC. It codes for CASSLGASEGNEQFF.

This chain uses TRBV7-3 with TRBJ2-7, with 9 bases lining up with TRBD1. The CDR3 totals 13 residues. V lost 5 bases to trimming and J lost 5 bases; unmatched junction nucleotides: 4. Looked up from germline, CDR1 is SGHTA and CDR2 is FQGTGA. The CDR3 reads CASSPYRGHEQYF. In nucleotides, the CDR3 is TGTGCCAGCAGCCCTTACAGGGGGCACGAGCAGTACTTC.

The V gene is TRBV4-2, the J gene TRBJ2-7; 8 nucleotides line up with TRBD1. Germline lookup yields CDR1 LGHNA and CDR2 YNFKEQ. V was pared by 0 bases and J by 3 bases, with 7 bases of the junction left unmatched. CDR3 length: 16 amino acids. This chain's CDR3 is CASSQEGGQVFYEQYF. In DNA, the CDR3 is TGTGCCAGCAGCCAAGAAGGGGGACAGGTTTTCTACGAGCAGTACTTC.